The present TCR beta chain was sequenced within a study of blood T cell repertoires in COVID-19 (dated by TCRdb to 2020 to 2022). With respect to the entire study: Samples from collaborators originated in the United States, Italy and Spain and spanned both the acute and convalescent phases of COVID-19. HLA class I and class II types, where available, came from metadata supplied by the sample provider rather than from assay-based typing. The material from the prospective study consisted of cDNA or gDNA derived from T cells, B-cell-depleted T cells, or PBMCs. Sample metadata almost always included a de-identified subject ID, COVID-19 status, age in years and sex. The repertoires were made available in a free public database intended to serve as a resource for research on the immune response to SARS-CoV-2. The dataset comprised deeply sampled blood TCRbeta repertoires from subjects exposed to, actively infected with, or recovered from COVID-19. The samples were drawn from the first 160 participants of the ongoing ImmuneRACE study and from some 1,300 subjects provided by 6 global collaborators. General study outcomes and caveats: How much clinical and demographic metadata was included differed by source and by participant, and the metadata was provided uncurated.

TCRbeta CDR3 regions were amplified from genomic DNA using the immunoSEQ Assay, a bias-controlled multiplex PCR. The paper's processing steps were these. Nucleated cell counts per sample were estimated from amplification of reference gene primers within the assay. To quantify the absolute abundance of each unique TCRbeta CDR3 rearrangement, sequence reads were collapsed and filtered. For each sample, productive Simpson clonality was calculated as the square root of Simpson's diversity index over productive rearrangements. This is the immuneACCESS table as TCRdb keeps it, with only in-frame sequences that have V and J called. A part of the clones is gone; compared with another copy, unresolved V genes explain less than half, and the rest is unexplained. V and J calls and clone size are those listed in that table; D and trimming were worked out from the DNA. Counted in this sample were 130,000 to 150,000 clones; around four fifths of them appeared once. Clones ranked in the top ten supply around two fifths of the sample.

Details on this clone: Its antigen is not yet known. No base-level quality is on record; no much larger clone is a single base apart.

From the cysteine through the phenylalanine, the CDR3 covers 18 amino acids. Only the CDR3 portion is preserved as DNA: 54 bases, with reading frame beginning at the first base. Each collaborating institution followed its own protocols to collect whole blood in K2EDTA tubes. Collaborator samples were shipped for TCRbeta analysis as frozen whole blood, isolated PBMCs, or DNA extracted from either sample type. Recombination joined TRBV21-1 with TRBJ1-2; the D call of TRBD1 is as the table states it, not checked on the DNA. TRBV21-1 is shown as a pseudogene. The specimen was peripheral blood. The origin of this receptor is a human donor in a cohort sampled during active COVID-19. CDR3 region: CASTVKFRQGDSPKGYTF. The DNA is as follows: TGTGCCAGCACCGTGAAGTTTCGACAGGGGGATTCACCCAAGGGCTACACCTTC.